Many counts were recorded for the clone carrying this T cell receptor beta chain. The V gene lost 5 bases and the J gene lost 0 bases, with 17 bases spanning the gap. Germline V lookup: CDR1 SGHKS, CDR2 YYEKEE (reference sequence). The CDR3 sequence is 16 residues long. All patients picked for sequencing had shown, by flow cytometry, an expansion of CD8+CD57+ cells. It was genomic DNA that served as the template for profiling TCR beta VDJ and CDR3. Each CDR3 protein gets one entry after TCRdb re-called the reads with MiXCR. The sample contains some 150,000 distinct CDR3 sequences, roughly 48% of which appear only once. The source of the sample is a study of CD8+CD57+ T cells in acquired aplastic anemia.

V gene TRBV5-5 combines with J gene TRBJ1-1, with D uncertain. The clonotype originates from a human donor with aplastic anemia. Material for sequencing was sorted CD4+, CD8+, or CD8+CD57+ T cells (not recorded which) from PBMCs. The CDR3, as DNA: TGTGCCAGCAGGTACCTCCCAGGATCGATGAACACTGAAGCTTTCTTT. Translating it yields CASRYLPGSMNTEAFF.